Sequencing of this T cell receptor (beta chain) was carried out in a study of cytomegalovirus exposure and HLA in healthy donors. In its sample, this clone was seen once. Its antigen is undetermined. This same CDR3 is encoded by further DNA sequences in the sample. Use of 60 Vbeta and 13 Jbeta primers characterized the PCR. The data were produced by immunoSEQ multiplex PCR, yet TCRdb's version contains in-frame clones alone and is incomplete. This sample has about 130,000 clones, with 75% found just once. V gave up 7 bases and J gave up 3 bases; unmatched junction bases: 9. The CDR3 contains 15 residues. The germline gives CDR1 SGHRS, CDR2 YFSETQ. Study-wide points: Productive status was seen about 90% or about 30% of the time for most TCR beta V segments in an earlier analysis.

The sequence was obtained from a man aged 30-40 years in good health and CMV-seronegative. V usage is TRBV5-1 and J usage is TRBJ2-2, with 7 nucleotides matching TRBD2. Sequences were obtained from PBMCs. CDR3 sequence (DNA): TGCGCCAGCGGGTATTTAGCGGGCCACACCGGGGAGCTGTTTTTT. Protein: CASGYLAGHTGELFF.